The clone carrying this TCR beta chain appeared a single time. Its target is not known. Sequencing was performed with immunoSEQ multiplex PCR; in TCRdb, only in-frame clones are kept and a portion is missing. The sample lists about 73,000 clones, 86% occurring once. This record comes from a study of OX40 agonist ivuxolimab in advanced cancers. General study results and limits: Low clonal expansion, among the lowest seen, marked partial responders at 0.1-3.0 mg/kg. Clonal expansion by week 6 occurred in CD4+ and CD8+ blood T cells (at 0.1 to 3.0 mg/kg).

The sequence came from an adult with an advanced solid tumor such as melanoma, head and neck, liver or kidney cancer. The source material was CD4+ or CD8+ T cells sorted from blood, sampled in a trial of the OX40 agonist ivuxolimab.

The CDR3 region is CASISIGVSGNTIYF. CDR3 in DNA: TGTGCCAGCATTTCGATCGGCGTCTCTGGAAACACCATATATTTT. The chain employs TRBV28 and TRBJ1-3; D not certain. Germline V gene data show CDR1 as MDHEN and CDR2 as SYDVKM. The CDR3 spans 15 residues. Trimming took off 7 bases at V and 0 bases at J, with 13 bases between the two ends.